The 26 T cell receptor beta chains below were found in one sample sequenced in a study of prognosis after radiotherapy for stage I lung cancer. TCR beta CDR3 amplification from genomic DNA was performed by two-round multiplex PCR. The first PCR round targeted every TRBV and TRBJ gene with specific primers. Each CDR3 protein gets one entry after TCRdb re-called the multiplex PCR reads with MiXCR. Found here are 45,000 to 70,000 distinct CDR3 sequences, more than 20% of them singletons; the top ten hold around 6.9%. The starting material was PBMCs, obtained before or after stereotactic body radiation therapy (not recorded which). The origin of the receptors is a donor of 50 years or more with non-small cell lung cancer.

Note on this clonotype: The CDR3 end shows no conserved phenylalanine or tryptophan, and so a read error is likely. The V call is TRBV6-5, the J call TRBJ1-2; tentatively, D is TRBD1 (5 bases). Germline V gene sequence: CDR1 MNHEY, CDR2 SVGAGI. V was shortened by 0 bases and J by 4 bases, with 18 bases between the two germline ends. CDR3 length: 17 amino acids. For the CDR3, the DNA is TGTGCCAGCAGTTACTCAACCTCCACAGGTCGCGCCTATGGCTACACCCTC. Residues: CASSYSTSTGRAYGYTL.

This clonotype was observed at least ten times. The chain has TRBV7-2 and TRBJ1-6, with 7 bases identical to TRBD1. This CDR3 comprises 15 residues. With 6 bases clipped from V and 6 bases from J, the junction kept 8 bases outside the gene matches. CDR1 and CDR2 (germline): SGHTA, FQGNSA. Here the CDR3 reads CASRPGTAPNSPLHF. In DNA, the CDR3 is TGTGCCAGCAGACCCGGGACAGCGCCTAATTCACCCCTCCACTTT. Full variable domain (remainder filled in from reference TRBV7-2 and TRBJ1-6): GAGVSQSPSNKVTEKGKDVELRCDPISGHTALYWYRQSLGQGLEFLIYFQGNSAPDKSGLPSDRFSAERTGGSVSTLTIQRTQQEDSAVYLCASRPGTAPNSPLHFGNGTRLTVT.

This clonotype was found many times. V gene TRBV20-1 combines with J gene TRBJ2-3; 7 bases agree with TRBD2. V was pared by 4 bases and J by 3 bases, with 10 bases of the junction left unmatched. This CDR3 has 15 residues. Germline V gene sequence: CDR1 DFQATT, CDR2 SNEGSKA (reference sequence). The CDR3 nucleotides are TGCAGTGCTAATTTACGGGAGGTAGGGACAGATACGCAGTATTTT. It translates to CSANLREVGTDTQYF.

This clonotype was picked up many times. The V gene is TRBV12-3 or TRBV12-4, the J gene TRBJ2-1; 10 positions agree with TRBD1. V lost 0 bases and J lost 8; bases outside the gene matches: 7. The CDR3 has 16 amino acids. The CDR3 is CASSLARGTGDHEQFF. In DNA, the CDR3 is TGTGCCAGCAGTTTAGCGCGCGGGACAGGGGACCATGAGCAGTTCTTC.

This clonotype has ten or more counts. This CDR3 reads CASSLRDRANEQFF. DNA of the CDR3: TGTGCCAGCAGCCTCCGGGACAGGGCCAATGAGCAGTTCTTC. V and J are TRBV3-1 and TRBJ2-1; 9 positions agree with TRBD1. CDR1 LGHDT and CDR2 YNNKEL come from the germline V gene (reference sequence). V dropped 4 bases and J dropped 6; count of bases not matched to a gene: 4. This CDR3 is built from 14 residues.

Ten or more counts support this clonotype. The CDR3 nucleotides read TGCGCCAGCAGCTCGGAGGGTGTGATCTCTGGAAACACCATATATTTT. Protein sequence: CASSSEGVISGNTIYF. The chain recombines TRBV5-1 with TRBJ1-3; D unresolved. This CDR3 is built from 16 residues. V gave up 3 bases and J gave up 0 bases, with 13 bases separating them. The germline CDR1 and CDR2 sequences are SGHRS and YFSETQ.

This clonotype was recorded at least ten times. The V and J genes are TRBV20-1 and TRBJ1-2; D perhaps matches TRBD1 (5 bases). Trimming left V 4 bases short and J 5 bases short, with 20 bases between. CDR1 is DFQATT and CDR2 is SNEGSKA in the germline V gene (reference sequence). The CDR3 runs to 15 residues. The CDR3, as DNA: TGCAGTGCTAAGGGAGGGAGGGGAAGTTCGTATGGCTACACCTTC. It codes for CSAKGGRGSSYGYTF.

In its sample, this clonotype was seen many times. V usage is TRBV12-3 or TRBV12-4 and J usage is TRBJ2-7; 8 nucleotides agree with TRBD1. The CDR3 is made up of 15 amino acids. V dropped 6 bases and J dropped 5; count of bases not matched to a gene: 12. The CDR3 is CASSSSGTGSNEQYF. Written as DNA, the CDR3 is TGTGCCAGCAGCTCCTCCGGGACAGGCAGCAACGAGCAGTACTTC.

This clonotype came up many times. The chain carries TRBV9 and TRBJ2-7, with a possible D match to TRBD1 (6 bases). Trimming stripped 2 bases from V and 6 bases from J, with 15 bases between. Per the germline V gene, CDR1 is SGDLS and CDR2 is YYNGEE. The CDR3 is 14 amino acids. The CDR3 region is CASSVGQGQAEQYF. The CDR3 nucleotides are TGTGCCAGCAGCGTTGGGCAGGGGCAGGCCGAGCAGTACTTC.

This clonotype has only a few counts. A much larger clone is a single base away; this may be a read error. In DNA form, the CDR3 reads TGCGCCAGCAGCTTCACGGGGGGCCGGGGAGATACCCAGTACTTC. Protein: CASSFTGGRGDTQYF. The chain joins TRBV5-1 to TRBJ2-5, with D maybe TRBD2 (7 bases). The CDR3 consists of 15 residues. V was cut by 2 bases and J by 8 bases, with 19 bases left in between. The V gene's germline CDR1 is SGHRS and CDR2 YFSETQ.

At least ten counts were recorded for this clonotype. The gene calls are TRBV5-5 and TRBJ1-2, with a possible D match to TRBD1 (5 bases). The CDR3 contains 13 residues. Trimming stripped 4 bases from V and 8 bases from J, with 15 bases between. Germline-derived CDR1 and CDR2 are SGHKS and YYEKEE (reference sequence). The CDR3 sequence is CASSPEAGFGYTF. CDR3 in DNA: TGTGCCAGCAGCCCGGAGGCAGGGTTCGGCTACACCTTC.

This clonotype was recorded many times. The chain carries TRBV9 and TRBJ1-1, with D tentatively TRBD1 (5 bases). Germline assignment: CDR1 SGDLS and CDR2 YYNGEE. The V gene lost 0 bases and the J gene lost 1 base, with 10 bases spanning the gap. CDR3 length: 15 amino acids. The CDR3 loop is CASSVGGQGNTEAFF. In nucleotides, the CDR3 is TGTGCCAGCAGCGTAGGAGGGCAGGGGAACACTGAAGCTTTCTTT.

Notes on this clonotype: The junction departs from the called germline gene at one end, perhaps through a read error. The CDR3, as DNA: TGTGCCAGCAGTCCTCGACAGGCCCCAGAGACCGAGTACTTC. It specifies CASSPRQAPETEYF. The chain is built from TRBV6-1 and TRBJ2-5; D may be TRBD1 (6 bases). The CDR3 is 14 residues long. CDR1 is MNHNS and CDR2 is SASEGT in the germline V gene.

This clonotype was picked up many times. V gene TRBV19 combines with J gene TRBJ1-5; the D gene is possibly TRBD1 (6 bases). V dropped 6 bases and J dropped 4 bases, with 10 bases sitting between them. The CDR3 is 13 amino acids. Germline CDR1 LNHDA, CDR2 SQIVND (reference sequence). CDR3 coding DNA: TGTGCCAGTAGCGGCAGGGGAAATCAGCCCCAGCATTTT. Its protein product is CASSGRGNQPQHF.

Many counts were recorded for this clonotype. CDR3 in DNA: TGCGCCAGCAGCCTGGCGCAGGGTAACACTGAAGCTTTCTTT. It encodes CASSLAQGNTEAFF. This sequence joins TRBV4-1 and TRBJ1-1; tentatively, D is TRBD1 (5 bases). CDR1 MGHRA and CDR2 YSYEKL come from the germline V gene. The CDR3 extends over 14 amino acids. Trimming cost V 4 bases and J 2 bases, with 11 bases left between them.

At least ten counts were recorded for this clonotype. The chain is built from TRBV12-3 or TRBV12-4 and TRBJ1-2, with 8 bases that match TRBD1. The CDR3 extends over 17 amino acids. The ends lost 8 bases at V and 4 bases at J; junction bases unmatched: 18. CDR3: CASGVISLQGGFYGYTF. Here the CDR3 DNA reads TGTGCCAGCGGGGTGATCAGTTTACAGGGGGGGTTCTATGGCTACACCTTC.

This clonotype was observed a handful of times. V and J are TRBV29-1 and TRBJ2-7; 8 bases line up with TRBD1. V lost 3 bases and J lost 5; bases outside the gene matches: 9. CDR1 SQVTM and CDR2 ANQGSEA come from the germline V gene. The CDR3 is made up of 14 amino acids. The CDR3 spells CSVEKGTGRNEQYF. CDR3 coding DNA: TGCAGCGTTGAGAAAGGGACAGGACGAAACGAGCAGTACTTC.

In regard to this clonotype: This sequence may be a read error, since a much larger clone differs from it by one base. The J gene is TRBJ1-4, the V gene TRBV4-3; 9 nucleotides agree with TRBD1. Trimming took 2 bases from V and 8 from J; bases not matched to a gene: 9. Germline values: CDR1 LGHNA, CDR2 YSLEER. The CDR3 is made up of 16 amino acids. CDR3: CASSQSPQGAHEKLFF. Written as DNA, the CDR3 is TGCGCCAGCAGCCAATCTCCACAGGGGGCACACGAAAAACTGTTTTTT.

On this clonotype itself: A much larger clone is a single base away; this may be a read error. The rearrangement uses TRBV18 and TRBJ2-2; D perhaps matches TRBD2 (5 bases). The V gene lost 3 bases and the J gene lost 13 bases, with 15 bases spanning the gap. Germline V gene lookup returns CDR1 KGHSH and CDR2 LQKENI. CDR3 length: 13 amino acids. The CDR3 DNA is TGTGCCAGCTCACCCAACCGGGGTAGGGTGCTGTTTTTT. As protein: CASSPNRGRVLFF.

As regards this clonotype: This could be a read error, since a much larger clone is one nucleotide away. The chain combines TRBV5-1 with TRBJ1-1, with D possibly matching TRBD1 (6 bases). Between the trimmed V and J ends, which lost 5 bases and 5 bases, there was a span of 10 bases. CDR1 SGHRS and CDR2 YFSETQ come from the germline V gene. This CDR3 contains 12 residues. DNA of the CDR3: TGCGCCAGCAGAAAGGGGGGGACTGAAGCTTTCTTT. Translation gives CASRKGGTEAFF.

This clonotype was detected ten times or more. The chain uses TRBV9 and TRBJ2-1, with D tentatively TRBD1 (7 bases). Trimming shortened V by 0 bases and J by 9 bases, and 19 bases separated the two germline ends. Germline V gene data show CDR1 as SGDLS and CDR2 as YYNGEE. This CDR3 has 16 residues. The CDR3 reads CASSVVEGAGVTEQFF. CDR3 nucleotide sequence: TGTGCCAGCAGCGTAGTGGAGGGGGCCGGAGTCACTGAGCAGTTCTTC.

As for this clonotype: A single base is all that separates this from a far larger clone, so a read error is likely. The rearrangement joins TRBV6-2 or TRBV6-3 to TRBJ1-3, with 8 bases that match TRBD1. The germline gives CDR1 MNHEY, CDR2 SVGEGT. Trimming cost V 6 bases and J 0 bases; bases outside gene matches: 16. This CDR3 is 19 amino acids long. The CDR3 sequence is CASSPRTGCLVSSGNTIYF. CDR3 bases: TGTGCCAGCAGCCCAAGGACAGGGTGCCTTGTTAGCTCTGGAAACACCATATATTTT.

This clonotype has ten or more counts. The chain combines TRBV3-1 with TRBJ2-3; D might be TRBD1 or TRBD2, each matching 5 bases. Germline CDR1 reads LGHDT; CDR2 reads YNNKEL (reference sequence). Trimming removed 7 bases from V and 3 bases from J, with 17 bases in between. CDR3 length equals 15 residues. The CDR3 is CASTRRVSGTDTQYF. CDR3 bases: TGTGCCAGCACCCGCAGGGTCTCGGGAACAGATACGCAGTATTTT.

This clonotype was seen at least ten times. The rearrangement uses TRBV5-1 and TRBJ2-3, with D possibly being TRBD1 or TRBD2 (5 bases each). Germline values: CDR1 SGHRS, CDR2 YFSETQ. The CDR3 covers 14 residues. V gave up 2 bases and J gave up 2 bases, with 9 bases separating them. CDR3: CASSLGTHTDTQYF. For the CDR3, the DNA is TGCGCCAGCAGCTTAGGGACCCACACAGATACGCAGTATTTT.

On this clonotype: This may be a read error: a much more frequent sequence differs by one nucleotide. The genes are TRBV7-9 and TRBJ2-3, with D maybe TRBD1 (8 bases). Per germline, CDR1 SEHNR and CDR2 FQNEAQ (reference sequence). Trimming left V 7 bases short and J 6 bases short, with 23 bases between. This CDR3 is built from 16 residues. CDR3 protein: CASTQPGQVGGDTQYF. In DNA form, the CDR3 reads TGTGCCAGCACCCAACCGGGACAGGTCGGGGGGGATACGCAGTATTTT.

The sample holds many counts of this clonotype. The gene calls are TRBV18 and TRBJ1-4; 9 nucleotides align to TRBD1. In germline, CDR1 is KGHSH, CDR2 LQKENI. This CDR3 has 15 amino acids. Trimming at V came to 5 bases and at J to 4 bases, leaving 5 bases not matched to a gene. The CDR3: CASSRSGQGNEKLFF. DNA for the CDR3: TGTGCCAGCTCAAGATCGGGACAGGGTAATGAAAAACTGTTTTTT.